The 5 T cell receptor beta chains presented below share a single source sample, sequenced in a study of control samples from healthy donors and cancer patients. The repertoire was sequenced with immunoSEQ multiplex PCR; TCRdb's copy has only in-frame clones and lacks some. The repertoire has about 94,000 clones, 90% of them found once; the top ten carry about 4%. The sample was blood. The receptors originated from a woman between 18 and 29 years old in good health.

This chain connects TRBV18 to TRBJ2-4; D ambiguous. The CDR3 covers 17 residues. Deletions cut 3 bases from V and 3 bases from J, with 18 bases between. The germline V gene has CDR1 KGHSH and CDR2 LQKENI. CDR3 region: CASSPWITVKGKNIQYF. The CDR3 coding sequence is TGTGCCAGCTCACCCTGGATTACAGTGAAGGGCAAAAACATTCAGTACTTC.

This chain uses TRBV27 with TRBJ1-6, with D uncertain. This CDR3 spans 15 amino acids. The germline V gene has CDR1 MNHEY and CDR2 SMNVEV (reference sequence). V dropped 6 bases and J dropped 0 bases, with 9 bases sitting between them. DNA of the CDR3: TGTGCCAGCAGCAGGCCAGACTCCTATAATTCACCCCTCCACTTT. Its translation is CASSRPDSYNSPLHF.

CDR3 region: CASSFTVNTEAFF. The CDR3 DNA is TGTGCCAGCAGCTTTACAGTGAACACTGAAGCTTTCTTT. The chain uses TRBV7-3 and TRBJ1-1; D is unresolved. The CDR3 sequence is 13 residues long. Germline lookup yields CDR1 SGHTA and CDR2 FQGTGA. V was trimmed by 3 bases and J by 0 bases, leaving 5 bases between them.

This clone was observed a handful of times. The chain couples TRBV9 to TRBJ1-3; no reliable D call. CDR1 and CDR2 (germline): SGDLS, YYNGEE. Trimming cost V 4 bases and J 1 base, with 9 bases left between them. This CDR3 contains 14 residues. In nucleotides, the CDR3 is TGTGCCAGCAGCACCGGACTGTCTGGAAACACCATATATTTT. Amino acid sequence: CASSTGLSGNTIYF. Full variable domain (outside the CDR3, taken from reference TRBV9 and TRBJ1-3): DSGVTQTPKHLITATGQRVTLRCSPRSGDLSVYWYQQSLDQGLQFLIQYYNGEERAKGNILERFSAQQFPDLHSELNLSSLELGDSALYFCASSTGLSGNTIYFGEGSWLTVV.

The rearrangement links TRBV6-5 to TRBJ1-1, with D perhaps TRBD1 (5 bases). Germline values: CDR1 MNHEY, CDR2 SVGAGI. CDR3 length: 12 amino acids. The ends were cut back, 8 bases at V and 7 bases at J, with 14 bases in the middle. The CDR3 region is CASARAGREAFF. DNA for the CDR3: TGTGCCAGCGCTAGGGCGGGACGTGAAGCTTTCTTT.